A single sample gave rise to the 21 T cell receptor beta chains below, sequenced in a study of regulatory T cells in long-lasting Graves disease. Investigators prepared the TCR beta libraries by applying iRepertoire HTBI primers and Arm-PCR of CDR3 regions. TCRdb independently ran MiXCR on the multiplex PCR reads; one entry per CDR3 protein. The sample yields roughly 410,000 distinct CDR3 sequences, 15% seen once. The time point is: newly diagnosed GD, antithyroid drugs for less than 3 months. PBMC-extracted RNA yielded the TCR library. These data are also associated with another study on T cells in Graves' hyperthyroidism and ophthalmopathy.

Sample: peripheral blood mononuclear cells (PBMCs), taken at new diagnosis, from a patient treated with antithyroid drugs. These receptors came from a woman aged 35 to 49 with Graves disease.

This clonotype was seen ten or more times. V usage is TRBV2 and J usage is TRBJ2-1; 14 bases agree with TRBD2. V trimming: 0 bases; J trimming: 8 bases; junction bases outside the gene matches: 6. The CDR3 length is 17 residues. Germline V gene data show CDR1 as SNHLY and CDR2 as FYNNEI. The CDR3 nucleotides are TGTGCCAGCAGTGAAGCTTTCGGGACTAGCGGGAGAGATGAGCAGTTCTTC. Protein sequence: CASSEAFGTSGRDEQFF.

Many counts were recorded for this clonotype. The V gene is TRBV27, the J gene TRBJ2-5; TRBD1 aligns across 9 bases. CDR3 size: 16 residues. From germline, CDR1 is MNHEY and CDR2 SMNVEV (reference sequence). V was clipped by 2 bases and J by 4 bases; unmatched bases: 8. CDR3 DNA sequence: TGTGCCAGCAGTTTACCCCCGGGACAGGGAATAGAGACCCAGTACTTC. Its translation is CASSLPPGQGIETQYF.

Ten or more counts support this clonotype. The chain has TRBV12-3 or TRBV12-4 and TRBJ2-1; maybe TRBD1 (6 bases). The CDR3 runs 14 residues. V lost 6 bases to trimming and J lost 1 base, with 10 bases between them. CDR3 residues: CASSQGKSYNEQFF. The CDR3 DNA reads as TGTGCCAGCAGCCAGGGGAAGTCCTACAATGAGCAGTTCTTC.

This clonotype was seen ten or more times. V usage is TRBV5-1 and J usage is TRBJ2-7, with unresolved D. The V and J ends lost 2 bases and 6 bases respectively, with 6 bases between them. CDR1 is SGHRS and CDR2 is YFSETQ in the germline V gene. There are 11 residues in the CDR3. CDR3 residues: CASSFGIEQYF. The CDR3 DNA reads TGCGCCAGCAGCTTTGGAATCGAGCAGTACTTC.

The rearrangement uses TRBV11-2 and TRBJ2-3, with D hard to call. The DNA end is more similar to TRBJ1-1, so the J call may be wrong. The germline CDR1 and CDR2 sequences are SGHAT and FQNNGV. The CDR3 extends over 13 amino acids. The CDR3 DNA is TGTGCCAGCAGCTTAGATCAGAGACGGAGAGCTTTCTTT. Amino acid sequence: CASSLDQRRRAFF.

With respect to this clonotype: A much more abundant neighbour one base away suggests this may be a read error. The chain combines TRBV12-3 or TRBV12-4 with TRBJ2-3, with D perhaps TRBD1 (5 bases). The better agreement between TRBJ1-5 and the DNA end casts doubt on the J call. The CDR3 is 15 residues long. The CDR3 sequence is CASSLEGTSTDTQHF. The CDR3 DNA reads TGTGCCAGCAGTTTAGAAGGGACTAGCACAGATACGCAGCATTTT.

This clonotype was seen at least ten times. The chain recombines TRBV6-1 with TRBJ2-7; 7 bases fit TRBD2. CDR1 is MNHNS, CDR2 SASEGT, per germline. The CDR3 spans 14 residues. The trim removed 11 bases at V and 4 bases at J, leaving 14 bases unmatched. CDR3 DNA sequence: TGTGCCTCGGGGGGACCTCGCAATAGTTACGAGCAGTACTTC. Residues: CASGGPRNSYEQYF.

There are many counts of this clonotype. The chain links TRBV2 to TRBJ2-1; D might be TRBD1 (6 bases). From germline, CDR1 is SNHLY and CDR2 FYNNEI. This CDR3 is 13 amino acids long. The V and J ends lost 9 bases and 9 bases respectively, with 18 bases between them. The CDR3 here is CARQAEQGTEQFF. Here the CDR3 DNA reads TGTGCCAGACAGGCAGAACAGGGAACTGAGCAGTTCTTC.

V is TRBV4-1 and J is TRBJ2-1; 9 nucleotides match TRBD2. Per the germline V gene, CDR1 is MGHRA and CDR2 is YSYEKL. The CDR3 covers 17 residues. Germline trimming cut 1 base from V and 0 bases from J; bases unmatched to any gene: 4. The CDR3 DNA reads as TGCGCCAGCAGCCAAGGTGGAGCGGGAGGCTCCTACAATGAGCAGTTCTTC. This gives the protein CASSQGGAGGSYNEQFF.

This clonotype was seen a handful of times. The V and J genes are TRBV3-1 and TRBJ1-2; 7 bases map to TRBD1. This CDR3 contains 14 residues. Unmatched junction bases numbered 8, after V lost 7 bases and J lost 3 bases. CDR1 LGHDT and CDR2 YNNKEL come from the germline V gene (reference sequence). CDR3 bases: TGTGCCAGCACCTTACAGGGGAGAGACTATGGCTACACCTTC. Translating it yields CASTLQGRDYGYTF.

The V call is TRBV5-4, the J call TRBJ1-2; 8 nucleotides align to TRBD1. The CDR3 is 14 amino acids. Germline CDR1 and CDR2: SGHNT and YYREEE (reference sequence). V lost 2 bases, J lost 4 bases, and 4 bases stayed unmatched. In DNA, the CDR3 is TGTGCCAGCAGCTTCGACAGGGGCGGCTATGGCTACACCTTC. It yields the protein CASSFDRGGYGYTF.

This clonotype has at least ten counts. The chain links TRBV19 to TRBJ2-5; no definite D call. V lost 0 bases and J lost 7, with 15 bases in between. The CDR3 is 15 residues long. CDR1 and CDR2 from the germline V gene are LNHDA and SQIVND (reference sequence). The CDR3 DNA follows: TGTGCCAGTAGTATAGATGGCAGGCGGCAGTGGACCCAGTACTTC. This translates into CASSIDGRRQWTQYF.

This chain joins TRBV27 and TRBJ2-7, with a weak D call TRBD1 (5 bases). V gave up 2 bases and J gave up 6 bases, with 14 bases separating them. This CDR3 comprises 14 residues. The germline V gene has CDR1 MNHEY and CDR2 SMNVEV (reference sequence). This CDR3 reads CASSLIQAGAEQYF. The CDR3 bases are TGTGCCAGCAGTTTAATACAGGCCGGTGCCGAGCAGTACTTC.

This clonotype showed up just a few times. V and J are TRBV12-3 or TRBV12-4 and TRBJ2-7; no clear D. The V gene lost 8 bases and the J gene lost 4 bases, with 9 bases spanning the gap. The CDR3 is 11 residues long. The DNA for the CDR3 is TGTGCCAGCGGCAGCATTTACGAGCAGTACTTC. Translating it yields CASGSIYEQYF.

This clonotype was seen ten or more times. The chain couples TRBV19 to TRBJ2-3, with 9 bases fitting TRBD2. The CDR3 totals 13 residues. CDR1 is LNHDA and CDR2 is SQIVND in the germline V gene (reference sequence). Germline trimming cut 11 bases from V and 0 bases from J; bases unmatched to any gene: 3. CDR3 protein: CAVTSGSTDTQYF. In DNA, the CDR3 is TGTGCCGTGACTAGCGGTAGCACAGATACGCAGTATTTT.

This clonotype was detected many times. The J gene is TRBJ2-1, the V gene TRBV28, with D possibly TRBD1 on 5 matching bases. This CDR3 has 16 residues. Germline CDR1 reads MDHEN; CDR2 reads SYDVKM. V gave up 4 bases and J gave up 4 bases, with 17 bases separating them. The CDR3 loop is CASSSPADKGYNEQFF. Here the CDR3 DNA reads TGTGCCAGCAGTTCCCCGGCGGACAAGGGTTACAATGAGCAGTTCTTC.

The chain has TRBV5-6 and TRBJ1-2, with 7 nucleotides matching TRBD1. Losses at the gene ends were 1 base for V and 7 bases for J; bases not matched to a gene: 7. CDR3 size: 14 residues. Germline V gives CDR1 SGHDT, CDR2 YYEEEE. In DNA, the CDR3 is TGTGCCAGCAGCTTGACTTACAGGGGCGGTGGCTACACCTTC. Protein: CASSLTYRGGGYTF.

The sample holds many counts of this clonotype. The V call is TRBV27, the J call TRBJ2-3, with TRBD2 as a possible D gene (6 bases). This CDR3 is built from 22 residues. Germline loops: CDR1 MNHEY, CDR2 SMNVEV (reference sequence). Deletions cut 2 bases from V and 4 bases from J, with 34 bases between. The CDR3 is CASSLRAERRGRAVYRPDTQYF. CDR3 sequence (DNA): TGTGCCAGCAGTTTAAGGGCTGAGAGGAGGGGTAGGGCAGTGTATCGTCCAGATACGCAGTATTTT.

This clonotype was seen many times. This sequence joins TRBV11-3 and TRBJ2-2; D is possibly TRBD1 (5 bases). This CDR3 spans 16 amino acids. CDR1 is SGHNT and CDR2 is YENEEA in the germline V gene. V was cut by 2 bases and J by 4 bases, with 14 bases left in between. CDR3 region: CASSLCRERCTGELFF. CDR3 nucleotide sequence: TGTGCCAGCAGCTTATGCAGGGAAAGGTGCACCGGGGAGCTGTTTTTT.

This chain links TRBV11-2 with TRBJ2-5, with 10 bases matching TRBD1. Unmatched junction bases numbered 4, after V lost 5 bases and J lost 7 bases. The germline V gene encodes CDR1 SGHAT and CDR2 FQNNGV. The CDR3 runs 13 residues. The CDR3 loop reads CASSRQGAWTQYF. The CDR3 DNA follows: TGTGCCAGCAGCCGACAGGGGGCTTGGACCCAGTACTTC. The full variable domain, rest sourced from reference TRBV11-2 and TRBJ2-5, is EAGVAQSPRYKIIEKRQSVAFWCNPISGHATLYWYQQILGQGPKLLIQFQNNGVVDDSQLPKDRFSAERLKGVDSTLKIQPAKLEDSAVYLCASSRQGAWTQYFGPGTRLLVL.

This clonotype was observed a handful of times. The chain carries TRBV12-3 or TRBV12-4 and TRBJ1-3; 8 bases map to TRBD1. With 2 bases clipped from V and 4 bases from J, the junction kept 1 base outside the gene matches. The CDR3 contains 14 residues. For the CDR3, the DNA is TGTGCCAGCAGTTTATCAGGGGGCGGAAACACCATATATTTT. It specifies CASSLSGGGNTIYF.